These T cell receptor beta chains were read from a single sample in a study of blood T cell repertoires in COVID-19. Produced via immunoSEQ multiplex PCR; TCRdb's table is partial and in-frame only. The sample lists some 180,000 clones; roughly 90% were seen once. The sample comprised peripheral blood. These receptors originate from a man aged 50 to 59 with COVID-19, enrolled during active disease. CDR3s leave out the opening cysteine and the closing phenylalanine or tryptophan. A D gene is named only where the DNA matches it firmly.

v_call d_call cdr3_aa
TRBV20-1 TRBD2 SASIGTSKETQY
TRBV2 NA ASSEGGAGKYGYT
TRBV7-2 TRBD2 ASSLAGTSGGAGDTQY
TRBV5-6 NA ASSLVGELGPDTQY
TRBV6-2/TRBV6-3 NA ASSPRTRIRETQY
TRBV19 NA ASSVQGSEKLF
TRBV6-6 TRBD2 ASMSKAGEGYNEQF
TRBV2 TRBD1 ASSETGGSDGYT
TRBV14 TRBD1 ASSQVTGGRETQY
TRBV3-1/TRBV3-2 TRBD1 ASSQGDRGHLAF